Listed here are 9 T cell receptor beta chains from one sample, sequenced in a study of blood T cell repertoires in COVID-19. Method: immunoSEQ multiplex PCR; TCRdb's copy keeps in-frame clones and lacks some. The sample lists more than 150,000 clones, 94% occurring once. Sequencing was done on a sample of peripheral blood. Receptors originate from a man younger than 40 with COVID-19, enrolled during active disease.

This clone showed up just once. The chain couples TRBV3-1 (or the pseudogene TRBV3-2) to TRBJ2-5; D might be TRBD1 (6 bases). From germline, CDR1 is LGHDT and CDR2 YNNKEL (reference sequence). This CDR3 has 14 residues. The V end lost 1 base, the J end lost 6 bases, and 12 bases lay between the germline ends. CDR3 region: CASSQGGGRKTQYF. CDR3 coding DNA: TGTGCCAGCAGCCAAGGAGGGGGAAGGAAGACCCAGTACTTC.

The gene calls are TRBV27 and TRBJ2-2; TRBD2 matches at 13 bases. This CDR3 is 17 amino acids long. Germline V gives CDR1 MNHEY, CDR2 SMNVEV (reference sequence). The trim removed 4 bases at V and 0 bases at J, leaving 2 bases unmatched. The CDR3 DNA sequence: TGTGCCAGCAGTTCTACTAGCGGGGGGGCGAACACCGGGGAGCTGTTTTTT. It translates to CASSSTSGGANTGELFF.

The chain has TRBV9 and TRBJ1-1; 9 nucleotides line up with TRBD1. The V segment lost 0 bases and the J segment 8 bases; nucleotides outside the gene matches: 2. This CDR3 spans 13 amino acids. The germline V gene encodes CDR1 SGDLS and CDR2 YYNGEE. The CDR3 DNA sequence: TGTGCCAGCAGCGTAGCCGGGACAGGGGAAGCTTTCTTT. Translating gives CASSVAGTGEAFF.

This chain connects TRBV5-4 to TRBJ2-7, with D perhaps TRBD1 (5 bases). In germline, CDR1 is SGHNT, CDR2 YYREEE (reference sequence). The CDR3 totals 13 residues. Trimming left V 4 bases short and J 6 bases short, with 14 bases between. This chain's CDR3 is CASSPPDSPEQYF. CDR3 nucleotides: TGTGCCAGCAGCCCACCCGACAGTCCCGAGCAGTACTTC.

The rearrangement uses TRBV13 and TRBJ1-4; 11 positions match TRBD1. CDR3 size: 18 residues. Germline-derived CDR1 and CDR2 are PRHDT and FYEKMQ (reference sequence). V dropped 5 bases and J dropped 6; count of bases not matched to a gene: 14. CDR3 protein: CASSDGQGAQTQDEKLFF. In nucleotides, the CDR3 is TGTGCCAGCAGCGATGGACAGGGGGCTCAGACGCAAGATGAAAAACTGTTTTTT.

The V and J genes are TRBV7-6 and TRBJ1-5; D gene unclear. The germline CDR1 and CDR2 sequences are SGHVS and FNYEAQ. V shed 5 bases and J shed 5 bases, with 10 bases lying between them. The CDR3 extends over 13 amino acids. CDR3 sequence reads: CASSASGDQPQHF. CDR3 nucleotides: TGTGCCAGCAGCGCTAGCGGAGATCAGCCCCAGCATTTT.

V and J are TRBV6-5 and TRBJ1-5; 9 bases map to TRBD1. CDR1 is MNHEY, CDR2 SVGAGI, per germline. The CDR3 has 16 residues. J was trimmed by 6 bases and V by 0 bases; bases with no gene match: 6. As DNA, the CDR3 is TGTGCCAGCAGTTACTCTGCGACAGGGGGTCTTCAGCCCCAGCATTTT. Amino acid sequence: CASSYSATGGLQPQHF.

The V gene is TRBV25-1, the J gene TRBJ1-4; D is ambiguous. V lost 6 bases and J 5 bases, leaving 13 bases between the germline ends. Germline V gives CDR1 MGHDK, CDR2 SYGVNS. The CDR3 consists of 14 residues. As DNA, the CDR3 is TGTGCCAGCAGCGGCGACTCTCCGAATGAAAAACTGTTTTTT. Translating it yields CASSGDSPNEKLFF.

V usage is TRBV4-1 and J usage is TRBJ1-5; D gene unclear. The CDR3 sequence is 14 residues long. Per the germline V gene, CDR1 is MGHRA and CDR2 is YSYEKL. The germline V and J ends were trimmed by 0 bases and 4 bases, with 7 bases remaining between them. CDR3 in amino acids: CASSQEAGNQPQHF. CDR3 bases: TGCGCCAGCAGCCAAGAGGCGGGTAATCAGCCCCAGCATTTT.